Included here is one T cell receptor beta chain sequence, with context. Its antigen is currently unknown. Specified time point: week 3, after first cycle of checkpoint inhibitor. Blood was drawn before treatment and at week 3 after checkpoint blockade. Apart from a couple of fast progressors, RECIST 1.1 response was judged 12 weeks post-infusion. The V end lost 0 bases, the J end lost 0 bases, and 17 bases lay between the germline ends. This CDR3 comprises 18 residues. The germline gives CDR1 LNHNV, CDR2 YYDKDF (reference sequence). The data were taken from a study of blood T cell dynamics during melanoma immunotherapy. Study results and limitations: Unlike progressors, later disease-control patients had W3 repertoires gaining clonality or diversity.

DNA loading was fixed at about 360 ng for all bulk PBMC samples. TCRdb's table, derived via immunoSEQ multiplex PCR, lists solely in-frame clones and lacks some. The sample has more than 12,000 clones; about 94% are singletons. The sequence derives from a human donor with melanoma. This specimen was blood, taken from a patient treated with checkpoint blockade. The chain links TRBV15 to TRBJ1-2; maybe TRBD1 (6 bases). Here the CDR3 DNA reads TGTGCCACCAGCAGAGATCCGGGAGGGGGGACAACTAACTATGGCTACACCTTC. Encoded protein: CATSRDPGGGTTNYGYTF.